This TCR beta chain was profiled in a study of beta chain features in type 1 diabetes. On the study more broadly: Age, gender, cell numbers and subset yield matched between patients and controls. Study-level findings and limits: For TCRB rearrangement, an influence of HLA type remained unresolved here. Diminished insertions and augmented deletions at VDJ junctions characterized type 1 diabetes patients.

In total, each donor contributed a single heparinised blood draw that averaged approximately 120 mL. The CDR3 spans 17 residues. Unmatched junction bases numbered 10, after V lost 3 bases and J lost 5 bases. CDR1 is SGDLS, CDR2 YYNGEE, per germline. This clone came up a few times. The antigen is not known. Expressed TCRB transcripts got sequenced, as all isolated RNA was reverse transcribed. Sequencing was performed with immunoSEQ multiplex PCR; in TCRdb, only in-frame clones are kept and a portion is missing. The sample records some 150,000 clones, roughly 7.2% being singletons. This sequence was found in a woman between 25 and 40 years old in good health. What was sequenced was central memory CD4+ T cells from blood. The chain couples TRBV9 to TRBJ2-5; 13 bases are a match to TRBD2. CDR3 region: CASSEGGLAGRMETQYF. The DNA for the CDR3 is TGTGCCAGCAGCGAGGGGGGACTAGCGGGACGAATGGAGACCCAGTACTTC.